The 27 T cell receptor beta chains presented below share a single source sample, sequenced in a study of T cells in Graves' hyperthyroidism and ophthalmopathy. Amplified TCR beta CDR3 regions derived from RNA transcripts. First-round RT-PCR targeting the TCR CDR3 was performed with the HTBI primer set. TCRdb reprocessed the multiplex PCR reads via MiXCR and lists one record per CDR3 protein. Here the sample spans 400,000 to 600,000 distinct CDR3 sequences, 15% to 20% being singletons. Material: blood. The receptors come from a woman younger than 45 with Graves' ophthalmopathy.

The table lists this clonotype with many counts. This rearrangement joins TRBV24-1 to TRBJ2-5; tentatively, D is TRBD1 (6 bases). The CDR3 loop spans 14 amino acids. CDR1 and CDR2 (germline): KGHDR, SFDVKD. Trimming took 7 bases from V and 5 from J, leaving 16 bases between them. The CDR3, as DNA: TGTGCCACCAGCGGAGCAGGGGACCGGGAGACCCAGTACTTC. Translation: CATSGAGDRETQYF.

This clonotype was observed a handful of times. The chain is built from TRBV9 and TRBJ1-1; tentative D call: TRBD1 (5 bases). There are 15 residues in the CDR3. V lost 3 bases, J lost 5 bases, and 17 bases lay in between. Per germline, CDR1 SGDLS and CDR2 YYNGEE. DNA for the CDR3: TGTGCCAGCAGCGCGAGCCCCTTGACAGTTACTGAAGCTTTCTTT. Protein product: CASSASPLTVTEAFF.

This clonotype appeared once. The CDR3 sequence is CASSQYPHTDTQYF. In DNA, the CDR3 is TGTGCCAGCAGCCAGTATCCCCACACAGATACGCAGTATTTT. V is TRBV5-6 and J is TRBJ2-3; no definite D call. This CDR3 has 14 amino acids. V lost 4 bases and J 2 bases, leaving 11 bases between the germline ends. In germline, CDR1 is SGHDT, CDR2 YYEEEE.

This clonotype was recorded many times. The rearrangement joins TRBV30 to TRBJ1-4, with 8 bases matching TRBD1. The CDR3 runs to 14 residues. Trimming at V came to 4 bases and at J to 7 bases, leaving 8 bases not matched to a gene. In germline, CDR1 is GTSNPN, CDR2 SVGIG (reference sequence). CDR3 loop: CAWKVWQGAEKLFF. The CDR3 coding sequence is TGTGCCTGGAAGGTTTGGCAGGGGGCTGAAAAACTGTTTTTT.

This clonotype occurred many times. The gene calls are TRBV20-1 and TRBJ2-2; 9 bases fit TRBD2. The CDR3 consists of 16 residues. The germline CDR1 and CDR2 sequences are DFQATT and SNEGSKA (reference sequence). The junction had 7 bases not matched to a gene; V was cut back by 5 bases and J by 0 bases. In DNA, the CDR3 is TGCAGTGCTTGGTTGACTAGCGGAACGAACACCGGGGAGCTGTTTTTT. This translates into CSAWLTSGTNTGELFF.

This clonotype has a handful of counts. This CDR3 is CASSQLSRNYEQYF. DNA for the CDR3: TGTGCCAGCAGCCAACTAAGCCGGAACTACGAGCAGTACTTC. The chain is built from TRBV14 and TRBJ2-7; D gene uncertain. In germline, CDR1 is SGHDN, CDR2 FVKESK. The CDR3 is 14 residues long. Trimming shortened V by 2 bases and J by 3 bases, and 11 bases separated the two germline ends.

This clonotype came up many times. V gene TRBV25-1 combines with J gene TRBJ2-5; 8 nucleotides agree with TRBD2. Trimming removed 6 bases from V and 2 bases from J; junction bases left unmatched: 5. Per the germline V gene, CDR1 is MGHDK and CDR2 is SYGVNS. This CDR3 has 14 residues. For the CDR3, the DNA is TGTGCCAGCAGCTTCCGGGGGGGGCAAGAGACCCAGTACTTC. Translating gives CASSFRGGQETQYF. The full variable domain, with the rest looked up from reference TRBV25-1 and TRBJ2-5, is EADIYQTPRYLVIGTGKKITLECSQTMGHDKMYWYQQDPGMELHLIHYSYGVNSTEKGDLSSESTVSRIRTEHFPLTLESARPSHTSQYLCASSFRGGQETQYFGPGTRLLVL.

This clonotype was observed a few times. Here the CDR3 DNA reads TGCAGTGCTAGTTATGGGGATGGCTACACCTTC. As protein: CSASYGDGYTF. This chain joins TRBV20-1 and TRBJ1-2; the D is unclear. The CDR3 spans 11 residues. Germline V lookup: CDR1 DFQATT, CDR2 SNEGSKA (reference sequence). Trimming left V 3 bases short and J 6 bases short, with 8 bases between.

The V and J genes are TRBV7-2 and TRBJ2-2; TRBD1 matches 8 bases. Trimming removed 2 bases from V and 7 bases from J; junction bases left unmatched: 9. Germline CDR1 reads SGHTA; CDR2 reads FQGNSA. The CDR3 is 16 residues long. Here the CDR3 reads CASSLRAGGRGGELFF. In DNA, the CDR3 is TGTGCCAGCAGCTTACGGGCAGGGGGCAGAGGCGGGGAGCTGTTTTTT.

There are a few counts of this clonotype. The chain has TRBV6-1 and TRBJ2-1; D may correspond to TRBD1 or TRBD2 (5 bases each). V shed 6 bases and J shed 5 bases, with 17 bases lying between them. CDR1 MNHNS and CDR2 SASEGT come from the germline V gene. CDR3 length: 15 amino acids. CDR3 DNA sequence: TGTGCCAGCAGCCCGGACCCGAGGGGCGACAATGAGCAGTTCTTC. The encoded protein is CASSPDPRGDNEQFF.

The CDR3 sequence: CASSPRRGGRSGANVLTF. The CDR3 DNA reads as TGTGCCAGCAGCCCGCGAAGAGGGGGGCGCTCTGGGGCCAACGTCCTGACTTTC. The gene calls are TRBV7-6 and TRBJ2-6; perhaps D is TRBD1 or TRBD2 (6 bases each). The CDR3 totals 18 residues. V lost 5 bases to trimming and J lost 0 bases, with 17 bases between them. Germline CDR1 is SGHVS and CDR2 is FNYEAQ.

This clonotype was detected many times. In DNA form, the CDR3 reads TGCAGCGTTCAAAGGGGACAGAGCACTGAAGCTTTCTTT. Residues: CSVQRGQSTEAFF. The rearrangement links TRBV29-1 to TRBJ1-1; 7 positions match TRBD1. The CDR3 is made up of 13 amino acids. V trimming: 5 bases; J trimming: 4 bases; junction bases outside the gene matches: 7. Per the germline V gene, CDR1 is SQVTM and CDR2 is ANQGSEA.

This clonotype was detected ten times or more. V and J are TRBV7-6 and TRBJ2-2; 10 bases align to TRBD2. Germline lookup yields CDR1 SGHVS and CDR2 FNYEAQ. V lost 5 bases, J lost 5 bases, and 8 bases stayed unmatched. This CDR3 is built from 16 residues. CDR3 sequence: CASSPTTSGPTGELFF. In DNA form, the CDR3 reads TGTGCCAGCAGCCCAACGACTAGCGGGCCTACCGGGGAGCTGTTTTTT.

The sample holds many counts of this clonotype. This chain links TRBV28 with TRBJ2-7; 7 bases map to TRBD1. The CDR3 loop spans 14 amino acids. CDR1 and CDR2 from the germline V gene are MDHEN and SYDVKM. V trimming: 6 bases; J trimming: 2 bases; junction bases outside the gene matches: 7. This CDR3 is CASSQWDSPYEQYF. The CDR3 DNA follows: TGTGCCAGCAGCCAGTGGGACAGCCCCTACGAGCAGTACTTC.

This clonotype has only a few counts. The chain recombines TRBV5-1 with TRBJ2-5; D assignment may be TRBD1 or TRBD2 (5 bases each). CDR3 length: 14 amino acids. The V and J ends lost 5 bases and 4 bases respectively, with 15 bases between them. Germline CDR1 is SGHRS and CDR2 is YFSETQ. The CDR3 DNA follows: TGCGCCAGCAGAATGGGGGTCCAGGGAGAGACCCAGTACTTC. This translates into CASRMGVQGETQYF. The entire variable domain, with the rest obtained from reference TRBV5-1 and TRBJ2-5, is as follows: KAGVTQTPRYLIKTRGQQVTLSCSPISGHRSVSWYQQTPGQGLQFLFEYFSETQRNKGNFPGRFSGRQFSNSRSEMNVSTLELGDSALYLCASRMGVQGETQYFGPGTRLLVL.

V and J are TRBV28 and TRBJ2-1, with D perhaps being TRBD1 or TRBD2 (5 bases each). Germline values: CDR1 MDHEN, CDR2 SYDVKM. This CDR3 has 15 residues. Between the trimmed V and J ends, which lost 6 bases and 4 bases, there was a span of 16 bases. This CDR3 is CASSRDTGVYNEQFF. CDR3 nucleotides: TGTGCCAGCAGCCGGGATACAGGCGTTTACAATGAGCAGTTCTTC.

This rearrangement joins TRBV15 to TRBJ1-6, with TRBD1 as a possible D gene (5 bases). The germline gives CDR1 LNHNV, CDR2 YYDKDF (reference sequence). This CDR3 is built from 13 residues. Trimming removed 4 bases from V and 11 bases from J, with 12 bases in between. CDR3 sequence reads: CATSNAGFAPLHF. DNA for the CDR3: TGTGCCACCAGCAATGCAGGGTTTGCACCCCTCCACTTT.

The chain recombines TRBV10-1 with TRBJ2-5; 8 bases line up with TRBD1. The CDR3 extends over 13 amino acids. V was pared by 6 bases and J by 7 bases, with 7 bases of the junction left unmatched. The V gene's germline CDR1 is WNHNN and CDR2 SYGVQD (reference sequence). CDR3 residues: CASRGQGYGTQYF. The CDR3 DNA reads TGCGCCAGCAGAGGACAGGGTTACGGGACCCAGTACTTC.

The genes are TRBV2 and TRBJ2-7, with a tentative D call TRBD2 (6 bases). CDR1 SNHLY and CDR2 FYNNEI come from the germline V gene. V was pared by 3 bases and J by 2 bases, with 17 bases between. The CDR3 runs to 16 residues. Here the CDR3 reads CASSETDGSLTYEQYF. The CDR3 DNA reads as TGTGCCAGCAGTGAGACGGACGGGAGCCTAACCTACGAGCAGTACTTC.

The chain combines TRBV24-1 with TRBJ2-3; TRBD1 agrees at 7 bases. V was pared by 4 bases and J by 1 base, with 4 bases of the junction left unmatched. The length of the CDR3 is 15 residues. From germline, CDR1 is KGHDR and CDR2 SFDVKD. The CDR3 here is CATSEGGQGTDTQYF. The CDR3 region has the DNA TGTGCCACCAGTGAGGGTGGACAGGGCACAGATACGCAGTATTTT.

CDR3 nucleotides: TGTGCCAGCAGCTCGGACAATTGGGACACTGAAGCTTTCTTT. Protein product: CASSSDNWDTEAFF. This sequence joins TRBV5-4 and TRBJ1-1; D is perhaps TRBD1 (5 bases). V lost 3 bases, J lost 3 bases, and 12 bases lay in between. Germline CDR1 and CDR2: SGHNT and YYREEE (reference sequence). This CDR3 is 14 amino acids long.

This clonotype has ten or more counts. This chain uses TRBV27 with TRBJ2-5, with D possibly matching TRBD2 (6 bases). This CDR3 has 16 residues. The germline V gene has CDR1 MNHEY and CDR2 SMNVEV (reference sequence). Trimming shortened V by 2 bases and J by 4 bases, and 17 bases separated the two germline ends. CDR3 coding DNA: TGTGCCAGCAGTTTAATGTCGTCTAGCGCTGTAGAGACCCAGTACTTC. This gives the protein CASSLMSSSAVETQYF.

This clonotype was picked up many times. The chain recombines TRBV30 with TRBJ1-5; D gene uncertain. V lost 2 bases, J lost 3 bases, and 8 bases lay in between. The CDR3 is made up of 13 amino acids. CDR1 GTSNPN and CDR2 SVGIG come from the germline V gene (reference sequence). The CDR3, as DNA: TGTGCCTGGAGTACCAGCCTCAATCAGCCCCAGCATTTT. It is translated as CAWSTSLNQPQHF.

This clonotype appeared a few times. The chain employs TRBV27 and TRBJ2-2, with 11 bases lining up with TRBD1. Germline CDR1 and CDR2: MNHEY and SMNVEV (reference sequence). V trimming: 9 bases; J trimming: 7 bases; junction bases outside the gene matches: 10. CDR3 length equals 15 residues. CDR3 sequence (DNA): TGTGCCAGATGTAGAGGACAGGGGGCTGACGGGGAGCTGTTTTTT. It translates to CARCRGQGADGELFF.

J is TRBJ2-3 and V is TRBV12-3 or TRBV12-4, with D perhaps assigned TRBD1 or TRBD2 (6 bases each). The CDR3 contains 16 residues. The germline V and J ends were trimmed by 6 bases and 0 bases, with 16 bases remaining between them. This chain's CDR3 is CASRGAGGESTDTQYF. The DNA for the CDR3 is TGTGCCAGCAGGGGGGCCGGGGGCGAGAGCACAGATACGCAGTATTTT.

There are a few counts of this clonotype. The chain is built from TRBV20-1 and TRBJ1-6; D unclear. This CDR3 has 12 amino acids. V lost 6 bases, J lost 8 bases, and 11 bases lay in between. Germline V CDR1 and CDR2: DFQATT, SNEGSKA (reference sequence). The chain's CDR3 is CSASGGDSPLHF. In nucleotides, the CDR3 is TGCAGTGCCAGTGGTGGGGATTCACCCCTCCACTTT.

This clonotype was observed at least ten times. V usage is TRBV20-1 and J usage is TRBJ2-3; D is unclear. The CDR3 totals 13 residues. CDR1 and CDR2 (germline): DFQATT, SNEGSKA (reference sequence). V lost 6 bases and J 5 bases, leaving 15 bases between the germline ends. The CDR3 sequence is CSAPRMNGDTQYF. The CDR3 DNA sequence: TGCAGTGCCCCTCGAATGAACGGAGATACGCAGTATTTT.